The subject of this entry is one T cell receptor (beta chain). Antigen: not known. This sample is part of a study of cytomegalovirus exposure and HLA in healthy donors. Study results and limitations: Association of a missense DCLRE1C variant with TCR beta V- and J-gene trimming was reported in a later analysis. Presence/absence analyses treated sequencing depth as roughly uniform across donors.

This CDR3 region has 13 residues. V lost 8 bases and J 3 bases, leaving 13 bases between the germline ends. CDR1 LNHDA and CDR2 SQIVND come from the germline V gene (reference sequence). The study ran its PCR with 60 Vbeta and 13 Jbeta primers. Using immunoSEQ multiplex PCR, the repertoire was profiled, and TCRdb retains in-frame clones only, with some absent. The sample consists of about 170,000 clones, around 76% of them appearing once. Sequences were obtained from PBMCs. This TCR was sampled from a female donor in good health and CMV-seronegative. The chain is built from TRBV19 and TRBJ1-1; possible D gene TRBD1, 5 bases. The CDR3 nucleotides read TGTGCCAGTGCAGGGACGGGAGACACTGAAGCTTTCTTT. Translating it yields CASAGTGDTEAFF.